This T cell receptor beta chain was captured in a study of T cells expressing NK-cell markers. CDR1 and CDR2 from the germline V gene are MGHRA and YSYEKL. The CDR3 consists of 15 residues. Each CDR3 protein gets one entry in TCRdb, which reprocessed the 5' RACE reads and gives no DNA. In total, the table holds almost 450,000 distinct CDR3 sequences. The sample comprised blood T cells: a sorted CD56 or NKG2C T cell subset, CD4+ or CD8+ T cells, or bulk PBMC T cells (not recorded which). This TCR was sampled from a woman between 18 and 75 years old in good health. The gene calls are TRBV4-1 and TRBJ1-1; checking the TCRdb D call of TRBD1 is not possible without DNA. The CDR3 sequence: CASSALGGRNTEAFF.